One sample yielded the 25 T cell receptor beta chains listed below, sequenced in a study of T cell repertoires in cytomegalovirus infection. TCRdb reprocessed the reads with MiXCR, giving one entry per CDR3 protein. Of 340,000 or so distinct CDR3 sequences listed, just under 25% are singletons. Their antigens are not known. The sequencing here drew on cultured PBMCs, taken from culture after CMV antigen stimulation. These receptors came from a human donor in good health (CMV status not recorded). Some clones in this sample may be carry-over from other donors' samples.

This clonotype has at least ten counts. The chain combines TRBV7-2 with TRBJ2-4; 8 nucleotides match TRBD1. CDR3 length equals 15 residues. The J segment lost 8 bases and the V segment lost 3 bases, leaving 9 bases of the junction unmatched. The germline V gene encodes CDR1 SGHTA and CDR2 FQGNSA. This CDR3 reads CASSFTRDRGDIQYF. In DNA form, the CDR3 reads TGTGCCAGCAGCTTCACTCGTGACAGGGGTGACATTCAGTACTTC.

In its sample, this clonotype was seen many times. This chain joins TRBV10-3 and TRBJ1-1; tentatively, D is TRBD1 (6 bases). V lost 3 bases and J lost 4, with 15 bases in between. The CDR3 runs 15 residues. CDR1 and CDR2 from the germline V gene are ENHRY and SYGVKD. The CDR3: CAISETGSGGTEAFF. For the CDR3, the DNA is TGTGCCATCAGTGAAACAGGGAGTGGGGGCACTGAAGCTTTCTTT.

This clonotype was detected many times. The CDR3 coding sequence is TGTGCCAGCAGCCTCAGTGGCAGACAAGAGACCCAGTACTTC. Its protein product is CASSLSGRQETQYF. The rearrangement uses TRBV7-2 and TRBJ2-5; no clear D. Germline CDR1 reads SGHTA; CDR2 reads FQGNSA. This CDR3 region has 14 residues. V was trimmed by 5 bases and J by 2 bases, leaving 12 bases between them.

This clonotype showed up just a few times. This sequence joins TRBV14 and TRBJ2-3; either TRBD1 or TRBD2 may supply D (6 bases each). Germline values: CDR1 SGHDN, CDR2 FVKESK. This CDR3 is 18 amino acids long. Trimming shortened V by 4 bases and J by 0 bases, and 20 bases separated the two germline ends. CDR3 protein: CASSRLRGGASSTDTQYF. CDR3 DNA sequence: TGTGCCAGCAGCCGACTCAGGGGAGGTGCTAGCAGCACAGATACGCAGTATTTT.

This clonotype appeared a few times. The chain has TRBV25-1 and TRBJ2-1, with D unclear. V lost 10 bases to trimming and J lost 5 bases, with 15 bases between them. The germline V gene encodes CDR1 MGHDK and CDR2 SYGVNS. The CDR3 runs to 13 residues. The CDR3: CATKGSLDNEQFF. CDR3 DNA: TGTGCCACCAAAGGTAGTCTTGACAATGAGCAGTTCTTC.

This clonotype was counted many times. The chain has TRBV7-2 and TRBJ2-1; no clear D. Germline CDR1 and CDR2: SGHTA and FQGNSA. The length of the CDR3 is 16 residues. V was clipped by 3 bases and J by 6 bases, with 18 bases between them. The DNA for the CDR3 is TGTGCCAGCAGCTTTCCGAATGACCGGTTCCGCAATGAGCAGTTCTTC. Protein: CASSFPNDRFRNEQFF.

Only a few counts were recorded for this clonotype. V is TRBV10-3 and J is TRBJ2-2, with TRBD1 matching 9 bases. The CDR3 loop spans 15 amino acids. Per germline, CDR1 ENHRY and CDR2 SYGVKD. J gave up 4 bases and V 10 bases, and 10 bases lay outside the gene matches. CDR3 loop: CATHSGTGPTGELFF. CDR3 in DNA: TGTGCCACACACTCCGGGACAGGGCCCACCGGGGAGCTGTTTTTT.

This rearrangement joins TRBV7-9 to TRBJ1-2; the D is unclear. CDR1 SEHNR and CDR2 FQNEAQ come from the germline V gene (reference sequence). The CDR3 runs to 13 residues. V lost 1 base and J 6 bases, leaving 9 bases between the germline ends. CDR3 in amino acids: CASSLGTVDGYTF. The CDR3 DNA is TGTGCCAGCAGCTTAGGGACGGTGGATGGCTACACCTTC.

The V call is TRBV2, the J call TRBJ1-1; no clear D. CDR1 is SNHLY, CDR2 FYNNEI, per germline. CDR3 length equals 12 residues. V was cut by 5 bases and J by 4 bases, with 8 bases left in between. CDR3 in amino acids: CASSPDSTEAFF. The CDR3 DNA reads as TGTGCCAGCAGTCCAGATTCCACTGAAGCTTTCTTT.

This clonotype turned up a few times. The chain combines TRBV19 with TRBJ1-3; perhaps TRBD1 as D (5 bases). V lost 7 bases, J lost 7 bases, and 17 bases lay in between. From germline, CDR1 is LNHDA and CDR2 SQIVND (reference sequence). The CDR3 contains 14 residues. The CDR3 bases are TGTGCCAGTACGGGGGAACCGGGGCTGAACACCATATATTTT. It translates to CASTGEPGLNTIYF.

This clonotype showed up just a few times. This chain links TRBV24-1 with TRBJ1-5; possibly TRBD1 for D (6 bases). This CDR3 has 15 residues. Germline CDR1 is KGHDR and CDR2 is SFDVKD. The ends were cut back, 4 bases at V and 4 bases at J, with 13 bases in the middle. The CDR3 loop is CATSEQGDPNQPQHF. DNA of the CDR3: TGTGCCACCAGTGAACAGGGAGACCCTAATCAGCCCCAGCATTTT.

The gene calls are TRBV7-3 and TRBJ2-2; a weak D match, TRBD1 (6 bases). V was pared by 1 base and J by 4 bases, with 10 bases between. Germline V CDR1 and CDR2: SGHTA, FQGTGA. The CDR3 totals 15 residues. Here the CDR3 reads CASSLRGPGTGELFF. In DNA, the CDR3 is TGTGCCAGCAGCTTAAGGGGGCCAGGCACCGGGGAGCTGTTTTTT.

This clonotype showed up many times. Here the CDR3 DNA reads TGTGCCAGCAGCTTAGACCCCAATAATTACGAGCAGTACTTC. This translates into CASSLDPNNYEQYF. The chain joins TRBV7-2 to TRBJ2-7; D uncertain. V was shortened by 1 base and J by 4 bases, with 11 bases between the two germline ends. CDR1 is SGHTA and CDR2 is FQGNSA in the germline V gene. The CDR3 length is 14 residues. Looking up the rest from reference TRBV7-2 and TRBJ2-7 gives the full variable domain: GAGVSQSPSNKVTEKGKDVELRCDPISGHTALYWYRQSLGQGLEFLIYFQGNSAPDKSGLPSDRFSAERTGGSVSTLTIQRTQQEDSAVYLCASSLDPNNYEQYFGPGTRLTVT.

In its sample, this clonotype was seen many times. V gene TRBV6-5 combines with J gene TRBJ2-5; D remains ambiguous. Germline CDR1 and CDR2: MNHEY and SVGAGI. Trimming took off 4 bases at V and 2 bases at J, with 11 bases between the two ends. The CDR3 spans 14 residues. Written as DNA, the CDR3 is TGTGCCAGCAGTTCCTTGACCGGGCAAGAGACCCAGTACTTC. This codes for CASSSLTGQETQYF.

This clonotype occurred many times. The chain combines TRBV11-2 with TRBJ2-3; 9 bases line up with TRBD1. The germline V gene has CDR1 SGHAT and CDR2 FQNNGV. This CDR3 comprises 19 residues. V shed 1 base, J shed 3 bases, and the junction held 14 bases outside the gene matches. The CDR3 region has the DNA TGTGCCAGCAGCTTAGGACCCACTTGGGGACAGGGTTCAACAGATACGCAGTATTTT. Protein: CASSLGPTWGQGSTDTQYF. The complete variable domain, with remaining parts taken from reference TRBV11-2 and TRBJ2-3, reads EAGVAQSPRYKIIEKRQSVAFWCNPISGHATLYWYQQILGQGPKLLIQFQNNGVVDDSQLPKDRFSAERLKGVDSTLKIQPAKLEDSAVYLCASSLGPTWGQGSTDTQYFGPGTRLTVL.

In this sample, this clonotype turned up a few times. This sequence joins TRBV7-8 and TRBJ2-3; 8 positions agree with TRBD2. The germline V gene encodes CDR1 SGHVS and CDR2 FQNEAQ. This CDR3 region has 16 residues. Losses at the gene ends were 2 bases for V and 4 bases for J; bases not matched to a gene: 8. The CDR3: CASSLTTGGPADTQYF. DNA of the CDR3: TGTGCCAGCAGCTTAACAACGGGAGGGCCTGCAGATACGCAGTATTTT.

This clonotype has just a few counts. V is TRBV29-1 and J is TRBJ2-7; weak D call: TRBD1 (5 bases). The CDR3 has 11 residues. The germline V gene has CDR1 SQVTM and CDR2 ANQGSEA. The V end lost 7 bases, the J end lost 5 bases, and 12 bases lay between the germline ends. CDR3 nucleotides: TGCAGCGCCCAGGGAAGGCACGAGCAGTACTTC. Translated: CSAQGRHEQYF.

The table lists this clonotype with a few counts. The chain carries TRBV11-3 and TRBJ1-2; no clear D gene. Germline loops: CDR1 SGHNT, CDR2 YENEEA. V was shortened by 0 bases and J by 4 bases, with 9 bases between the two germline ends. CDR3 length: 14 amino acids. The CDR3 reads CASSLDRSSYGYTF. For the CDR3, the DNA is TGTGCCAGCAGCTTAGATAGATCGTCCTATGGCTACACCTTC.

This clonotype was observed a handful of times. This sequence joins TRBV12-3 or TRBV12-4 and TRBJ2-1; TRBD2 aligns across 7 bases. V shed 4 bases, J shed 9 bases, and the junction held 3 bases outside the gene matches. The CDR3 sequence is 12 residues long. The CDR3 loop reads CASSSGGGEQFF. The CDR3, as DNA: TGTGCCAGCAGTTCGGGAGGAGGTGAGCAGTTCTTC.

This clonotype turned up a few times. V and J are TRBV11-2 and TRBJ2-5, with 8 positions matching TRBD2. CDR1 and CDR2 (germline): SGHAT, FQNNGV. V lost 5 bases and J lost 5; bases outside the gene matches: 13. The CDR3 contains 16 residues. The CDR3 is CASSPGGGGPWETQYF. Written as DNA, the CDR3 is TGTGCCAGCAGCCCGGGGGGGGGAGGGCCATGGGAGACCCAGTACTTC.

This clonotype was recorded many times. This chain links TRBV7-2 with TRBJ2-5; D possibly uses TRBD1 or TRBD2 (7 bases each). Germline assignment: CDR1 SGHTA and CDR2 FQGNSA. CDR3 size: 16 residues. Deletions cut 5 bases from V and 5 bases from J, with 21 bases between. For the CDR3, the DNA is TGTGCCAGCAGCCCGGAGACAGGGAGGGTTCAGGAGACCCAGTACTTC. Amino acids: CASSPETGRVQETQYF.

This clonotype turned up a few times. V is TRBV29-1 and J is TRBJ2-3, with TRBD2 identical over 12 bases. In germline, CDR1 is SQVTM, CDR2 ANQGSEA. The V gene end was trimmed by 2 bases and the J gene end by 2 bases; junction bases not matched to a gene: 11. This CDR3 is built from 18 residues. The CDR3 region has the DNA TGCAGCGTTGAAAGGGAGGCTAGCGGGAGGGCGATCACAGATACGCAGTATTTT. Translating gives CSVEREASGRAITDTQYF.

This clonotype showed up just a few times. V and J are TRBV6-2 or TRBV6-3 and TRBJ1-5; a weak D match, TRBD1 (5 bases). Germline lookup yields CDR1 MNHEY and CDR2 SVGEGT. CDR3 size: 14 residues. V dropped 6 bases and J dropped 0 bases, with 9 bases sitting between them. As DNA, the CDR3 is TGTGCCAGCAGGGACATTACTAGCAATCAGCCCCAGCATTTT. Amino acids: CASRDITSNQPQHF.

The chain combines TRBV7-2 with TRBJ2-1; TRBD2 is a possible D gene (5 bases). Per the germline V gene, CDR1 is SGHTA and CDR2 is FQGNSA. The V end lost 5 bases, the J end lost 5 bases, and 10 bases lay between the germline ends. The CDR3 spans 13 residues. CDR3 sequence reads: CASSTRLNNEQFF. The DNA for the CDR3 is TGTGCCAGCAGCACCCGACTAAACAATGAGCAGTTCTTC.

The table lists this clonotype with many counts. The chain recombines TRBV6-2 or TRBV6-3 with TRBJ2-7; 7 nucleotides match TRBD1. V shed 5 bases and J 9 bases; nucleotides not matched to a gene: 10. The CDR3 runs to 13 residues. Germline V CDR1 and CDR2: MNHEY, SVGEGT. In nucleotides, the CDR3 is TGTGCCAGCAGTCAATCGGGACAGACCTCGCAGTACTTC. Protein: CASSQSGQTSQYF.